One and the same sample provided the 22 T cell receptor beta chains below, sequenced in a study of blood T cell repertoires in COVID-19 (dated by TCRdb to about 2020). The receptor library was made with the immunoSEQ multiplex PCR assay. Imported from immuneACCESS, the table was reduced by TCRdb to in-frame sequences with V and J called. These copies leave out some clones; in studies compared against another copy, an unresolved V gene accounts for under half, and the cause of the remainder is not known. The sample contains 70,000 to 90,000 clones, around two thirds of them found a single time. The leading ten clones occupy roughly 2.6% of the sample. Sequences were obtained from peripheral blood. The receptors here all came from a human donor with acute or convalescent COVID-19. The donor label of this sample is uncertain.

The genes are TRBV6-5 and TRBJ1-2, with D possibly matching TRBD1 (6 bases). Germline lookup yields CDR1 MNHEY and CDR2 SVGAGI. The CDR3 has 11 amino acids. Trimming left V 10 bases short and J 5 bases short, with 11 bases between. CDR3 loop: CATYRVYGYTF. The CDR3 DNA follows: TGTGCCACTTACAGGGTGTATGGCTACACCTTC.

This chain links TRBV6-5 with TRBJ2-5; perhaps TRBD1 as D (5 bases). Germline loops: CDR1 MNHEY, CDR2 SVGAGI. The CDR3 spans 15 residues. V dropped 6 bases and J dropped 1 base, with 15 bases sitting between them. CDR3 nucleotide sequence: TGTGCCAGCAGGGACCGCGGCAGGGTCCAAGAGACCCAGTACTTC. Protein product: CASRDRGRVQETQYF.

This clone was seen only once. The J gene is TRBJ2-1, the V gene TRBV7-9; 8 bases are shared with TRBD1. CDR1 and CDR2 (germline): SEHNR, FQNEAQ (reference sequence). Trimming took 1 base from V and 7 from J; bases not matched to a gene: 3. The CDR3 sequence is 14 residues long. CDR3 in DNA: TGTGCCAGCAGCTTAGGACAGGGGTCGAATGAGCAGTTCTTC. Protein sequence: CASSLGQGSNEQFF.

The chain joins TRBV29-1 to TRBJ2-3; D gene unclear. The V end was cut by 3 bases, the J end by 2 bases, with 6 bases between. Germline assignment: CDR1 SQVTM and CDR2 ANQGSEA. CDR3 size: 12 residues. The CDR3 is CSVEVATDTQYF. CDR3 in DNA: TGCAGCGTTGAGGTAGCCACAGATACGCAGTATTTT.

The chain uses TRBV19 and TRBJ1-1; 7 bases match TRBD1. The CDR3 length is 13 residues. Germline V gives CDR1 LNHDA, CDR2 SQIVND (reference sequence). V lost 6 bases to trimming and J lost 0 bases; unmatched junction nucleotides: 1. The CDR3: CASRGQMNTEAFF. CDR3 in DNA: TGTGCCAGTAGGGGACAGATGAACACTGAAGCTTTCTTT.

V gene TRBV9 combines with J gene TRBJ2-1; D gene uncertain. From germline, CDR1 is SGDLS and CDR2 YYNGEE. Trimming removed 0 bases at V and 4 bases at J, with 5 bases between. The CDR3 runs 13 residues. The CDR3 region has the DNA TGTGCCAGCAGCGTAGGGCAATACAATGAGCAGTTCTTC. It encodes CASSVGQYNEQFF.

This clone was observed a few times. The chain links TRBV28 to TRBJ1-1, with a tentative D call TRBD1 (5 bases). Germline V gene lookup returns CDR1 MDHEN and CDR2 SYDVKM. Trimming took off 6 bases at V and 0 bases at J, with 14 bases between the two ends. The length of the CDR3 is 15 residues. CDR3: CASRPIQGLNTEAFF. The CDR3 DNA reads TGTGCCAGCAGGCCAATCCAGGGATTGAACACTGAAGCTTTCTTT.

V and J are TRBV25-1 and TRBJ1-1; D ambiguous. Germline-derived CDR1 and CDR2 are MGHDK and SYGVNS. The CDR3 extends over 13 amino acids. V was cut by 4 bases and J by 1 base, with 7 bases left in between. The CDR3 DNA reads TGTGCCAGCAGTGTTCCGGGGAACACTGAAGCTTTCTTT. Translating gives CASSVPGNTEAFF.

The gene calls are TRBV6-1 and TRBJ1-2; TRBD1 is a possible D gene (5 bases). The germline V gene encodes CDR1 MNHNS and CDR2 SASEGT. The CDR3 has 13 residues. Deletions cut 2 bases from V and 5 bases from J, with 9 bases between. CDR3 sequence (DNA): TGTGCCAGCAGTGAATGGACACTTTATGGCTACACCTTC. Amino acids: CASSEWTLYGYTF.

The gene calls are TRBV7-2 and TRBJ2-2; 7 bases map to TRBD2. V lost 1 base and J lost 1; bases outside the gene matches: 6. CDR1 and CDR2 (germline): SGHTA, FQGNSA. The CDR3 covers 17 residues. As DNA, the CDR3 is TGTGCCAGCAGCTTAGTTCCTAGCGGTCGGAACACCGGGGAGCTGTTTTTT. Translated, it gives CASSLVPSGRNTGELFF.

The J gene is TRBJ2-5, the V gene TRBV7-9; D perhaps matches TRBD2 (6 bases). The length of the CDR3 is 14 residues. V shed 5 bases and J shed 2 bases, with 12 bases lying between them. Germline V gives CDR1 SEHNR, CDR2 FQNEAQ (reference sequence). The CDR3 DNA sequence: TGTGCCAGCAGCCGCGGGGATAGACAAGAGACCCAGTACTTC. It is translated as CASSRGDRQETQYF.

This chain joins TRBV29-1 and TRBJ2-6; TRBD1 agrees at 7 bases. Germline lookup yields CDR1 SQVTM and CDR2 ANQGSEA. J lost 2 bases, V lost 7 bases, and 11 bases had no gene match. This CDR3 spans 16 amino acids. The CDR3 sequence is CSARDPGQAGANVLTF. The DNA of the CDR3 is TGCAGCGCGCGAGACCCAGGACAGGCTGGGGCCAACGTCCTGACTTTC.

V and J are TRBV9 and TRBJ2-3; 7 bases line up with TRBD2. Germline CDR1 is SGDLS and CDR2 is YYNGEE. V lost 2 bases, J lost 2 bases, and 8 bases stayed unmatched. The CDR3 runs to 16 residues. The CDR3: CASSVSSSGPTDTQYF. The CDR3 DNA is TGTGCCAGCAGCGTGAGTTCTAGCGGACCCACAGATACGCAGTATTTT.

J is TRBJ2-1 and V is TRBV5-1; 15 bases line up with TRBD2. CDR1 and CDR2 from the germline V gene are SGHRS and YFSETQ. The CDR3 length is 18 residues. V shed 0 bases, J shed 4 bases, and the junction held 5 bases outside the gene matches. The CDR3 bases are TGCGCCAGCAGCTTGGCCGGGGGACTAGCGGGAGGTTACAATGAGCAGTTCTTC. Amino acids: CASSLAGGLAGGYNEQFF.

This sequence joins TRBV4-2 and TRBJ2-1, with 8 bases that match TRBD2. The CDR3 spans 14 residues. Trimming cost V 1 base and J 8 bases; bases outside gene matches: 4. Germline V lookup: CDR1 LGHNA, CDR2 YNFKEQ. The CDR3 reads CASSQGGTRDEQFF. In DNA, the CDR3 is TGTGCCAGCAGCCAAGGGGGGACTAGAGATGAGCAGTTCTTC.

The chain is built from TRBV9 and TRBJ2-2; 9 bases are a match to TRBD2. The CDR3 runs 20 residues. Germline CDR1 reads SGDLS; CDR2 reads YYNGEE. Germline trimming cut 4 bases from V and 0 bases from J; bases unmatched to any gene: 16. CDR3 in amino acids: CASSPRGGAGGPANTGELFF. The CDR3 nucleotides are TGTGCCAGCAGCCCCCGTGGAGGGGCGGGGGGGCCCGCGAACACCGGGGAGCTGTTTTTT.

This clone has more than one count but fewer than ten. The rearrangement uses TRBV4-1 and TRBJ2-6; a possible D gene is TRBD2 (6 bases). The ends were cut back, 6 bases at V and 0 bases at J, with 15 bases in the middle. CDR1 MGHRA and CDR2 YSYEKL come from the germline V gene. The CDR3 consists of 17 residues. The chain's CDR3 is CASSHLLRDSGANVLTF. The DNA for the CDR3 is TGCGCCAGCAGTCATCTCCTGCGGGACTCTGGGGCCAACGTCCTGACTTTC.

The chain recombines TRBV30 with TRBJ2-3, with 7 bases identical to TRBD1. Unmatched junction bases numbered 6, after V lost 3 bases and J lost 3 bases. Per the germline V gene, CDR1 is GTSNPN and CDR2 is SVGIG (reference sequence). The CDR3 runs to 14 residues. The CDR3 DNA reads TGTGCCTGGAGCAGGGACAGCATAACAGATACGCAGTATTTT. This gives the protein CAWSRDSITDTQYF.

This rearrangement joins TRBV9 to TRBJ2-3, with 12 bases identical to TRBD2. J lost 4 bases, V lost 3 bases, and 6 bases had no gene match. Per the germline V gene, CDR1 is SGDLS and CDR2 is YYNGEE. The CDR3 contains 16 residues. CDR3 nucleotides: TGTGCCAGCAGCGCCCGGACTAGCGGGGCCTCAGATACGCAGTATTTT. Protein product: CASSARTSGASDTQYF.

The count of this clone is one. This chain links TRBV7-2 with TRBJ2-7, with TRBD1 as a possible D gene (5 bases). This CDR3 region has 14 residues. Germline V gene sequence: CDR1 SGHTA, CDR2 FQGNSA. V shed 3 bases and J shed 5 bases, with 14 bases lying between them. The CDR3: CASSFGFLGDEQYF. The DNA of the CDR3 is TGTGCCAGCAGCTTTGGGTTCCTAGGGGACGAGCAGTACTTC.

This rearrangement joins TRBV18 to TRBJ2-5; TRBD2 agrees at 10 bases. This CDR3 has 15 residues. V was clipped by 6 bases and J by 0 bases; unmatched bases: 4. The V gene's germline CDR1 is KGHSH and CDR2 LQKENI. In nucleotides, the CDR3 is TGTGCCAGCTCTCAACTAGCGGGGTACCAAGAGACCCAGTACTTC. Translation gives CASSQLAGYQETQYF. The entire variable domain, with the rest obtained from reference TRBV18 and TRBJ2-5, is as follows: NAGVMQNPRHLVRRRGQEARLRCSPMKGHSHVYWYRQLPEEGLKFMVYLQKENIIDESGMPKERFSAEFPKEGPSILRIQQVVRGDSAAYFCASSQLAGYQETQYFGPGTRLLVL.

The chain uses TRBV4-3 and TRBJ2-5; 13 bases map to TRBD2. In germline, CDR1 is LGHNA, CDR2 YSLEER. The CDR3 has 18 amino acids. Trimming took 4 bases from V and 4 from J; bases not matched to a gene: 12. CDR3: CASSLTLGGLAGVETQYF. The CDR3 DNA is TGCGCCAGCAGCCTCACCCTGGGCGGACTAGCGGGAGTAGAGACCCAGTACTTC.